The next 6 T cell receptor beta chains were all read from a single sample in a study of spatial heterogeneity in lung cancer. Findings and limits, study-wide: Mutation counts in tumors were tracked by counts of expanded intratumoral alpha and beta TCRs.

Time point meaning: sample taken at primary tumor resection. TCRdb reanalysed the 5' RACE reads using MiXCR and keeps one entry per CDR3 protein. The sample lists about 3,900 distinct CDR3 sequences, about a tenth seen once, with about 17% in the top ten. Which antigens these TCRs recognize remains unknown. The material was lung tumor tissue, obtained at surgery. These receptors originate from a female donor with early-stage non-small cell lung cancer.

This clonotype is judged medium-sized (0.01 to 0.1%). This chain joins TRBV7-8 and TRBJ1-5, with D unclear. Trimming removed 1 base at V and 4 bases at J, with 5 bases between. From germline, CDR1 is SGHVS and CDR2 FQNEAQ. This CDR3 is 13 amino acids long. DNA for the CDR3: TGTGCCAGCAGCTTAGACAGAAATCAGCCCCAGCATTTT. Translated, it gives CASSLDRNQPQHF.

By share of the sample, this clonotype is large (0.1 to 1%). The CDR3 protein is CASSLEAGRGHSYEQYF. The CDR3 nucleotides read TGTGCCAGCAGCTTAGAAGCCGGGCGGGGGCACTCCTACGAGCAGTACTTC. The chain combines TRBV13 with TRBJ2-7; tentative D call: TRBD2 (7 bases). Trimming left V 1 base short and J 0 bases short, with 16 bases between. This CDR3 spans 17 amino acids. Germline V gene lookup returns CDR1 PRHDT and CDR2 FYEKMQ (reference sequence).

This clonotype is medium-sized in the sample. The chain recombines TRBV2 with TRBJ2-3, with D uncertain. CDR1 and CDR2 (germline): SNHLY, FYNNEI. Trimming pared 3 bases from V and 1 base from J, leaving 11 bases between. The CDR3 sequence is 15 residues long. The DNA for the CDR3 is TGTGCCAGCAGTGAGAGGCGGTCTCGCACAGATACGCAGTATTTT. It translates to CASSERRSRTDTQYF. Filled out from reference TRBV2 and TRBJ2-3, the complete variable domain reads EPEVTQTPSHQVTQMGQEVILRCVPISNHLYFYWYRQILGQKVEFLVSFYNNEISEKSEIFDDQFSVERPDGSNFTLKIRSTKLEDSAMYFCASSERRSRTDTQYFGPGTRLTVL.

This sequence joins TRBV7-2 and TRBJ1-4; 9 bases line up with TRBD1. The germline CDR1 and CDR2 sequences are SGHTA and FQGNSA. This CDR3 spans 16 amino acids. V shed 4 bases, J shed 7 bases, and the junction held 10 bases outside the gene matches. CDR3 loop: CASSSPDRGGGEKLFF. CDR3 bases: TGTGCCAGCAGCTCACCGGACAGGGGCGGGGGTGAAAAACTGTTTTTT.

This clonotype was detected a few times. This chain links TRBV7-2 with TRBJ1-4, with 9 bases fitting TRBD1. Germline CDR1 and CDR2: SGHTA and FQGNSA. V was clipped by 4 bases and J by 3 bases; unmatched bases: 3. The CDR3 loop spans 15 amino acids. The CDR3 spells CASSSTGGPNEKLFF. DNA of the CDR3: TGTGCCAGCAGCTCTACAGGGGGCCCTAATGAAAAACTGTTTTTT.

This clonotype is medium-sized by share. This chain connects TRBV2 to TRBJ1-3; D might be TRBD1 (6 bases). The CDR3 runs to 13 residues. V lost 6 bases to trimming and J lost 2 bases, with 8 bases between them. Germline V lookup: CDR1 SNHLY, CDR2 FYNNEI. The CDR3 nucleotides are TGTGCCAGCAGACAGGGTGCTGGAAACACCATATATTTT. This sequence encodes CASRQGAGNTIYF.